These T cell receptor beta chains were read from a single sample in a study of human thymus T cells. Assay used: immunoSEQ multiplex PCR; TCRdb lists only in-frame clones, some missing. The repertoire consists of tens of thousands of clones, with 90% to 95% occurring once and the leading ten covering about 0.032%. Sample: thymus tissue. The source is a girl less than two years old with a congenital heart defect but otherwise immunologically healthy. Both conserved end residues are part of each CDR3. The order of the fields is CDR3 length, V gene, J gene, D gene, CDR3 protein, CDR3 DNA. The D gene is left open where the match is weak.

18	TRBV27	TRBJ1-6	NA	CASSLTGNESSYNSPLHF	TGTGCCAGCAGTTTAACTGGTAATGAAAGCTCCTATAATTCACCCCTCCACTTT
18	TRBV15	TRBJ1-4	TRBD1	CATSSVRPGDREDEKLFF	TGTGCCACCAGCAGCGTCAGGCCGGGGGACAGGGAAGATGAAAAACTGTTTTTT
16	TRBV4-2	TRBJ2-7	TRBD2	CASSQVVAGDSYEQYF	TGTGCCAGCAGCCAAGTGGTAGCGGGGGACTCCTACGAGCAGTACTTC
13	TRBV7-2	TRBJ1-1	NA	CASSPITGAQAFF	TGTGCCAGCAGCCCTATTACCGGGGCCCAAGCTTTCTTT
15	TRBV28	TRBJ2-7	TRBD1	CASSSRRQGYGEQYF	TGTGCCAGCAGTAGCCGCAGACAGGGGTACGGCGAGCAGTACTTC
14	TRBV6-1	TRBJ1-1	NA	CASRGSNTGTEAFF	TGTGCCAGCAGAGGCTCGAACACGGGCACTGAAGCTTTCTTT
13	TRBV2	TRBJ2-3	NA	CASSEAETDTQYF	TGTGCCAGCAGTGAGGCGGAGACAGATACGCAGTATTTT
12	TRBV19	TRBJ2-1	NA	CASSFHFDEQFF	TGTGCCAGTAGTTTCCACTTCGATGAGCAGTTCTTC
15	TRBV27	TRBJ2-3	TRBD1	CASSRTGMSTDTQYF	TGTGCCAGCAGTCGGACAGGGATGAGCACAGATACGCAGTATTTT
14	TRBV10-3	TRBJ2-5	TRBD2	CATAAGEWEETQYF	TGTGCCACAGCAGCGGGGGAATGGGAAGAGACCCAGTACTTC
16	TRBV30	TRBJ2-7	NA	CAWSVGGRVQIDEQYF	TGTGCCTGGAGTGTAGGTGGCAGGGTGCAAATCGACGAGCAGTACTTC
14	TRBV4-3	TRBJ2-7	NA	CASSQEKGFYEQYF	TGCGCCAGCAGCCAAGAAAAAGGTTTCTACGAGCAGTACTTC
18	TRBV7-2	TRBJ2-3	NA	CASSLGLDSPTSTDTQYF	TGTGCCAGCAGCTTAGGGCTGGACAGTCCCACTAGCACAGATACGCAGTATTTT
14	TRBV6-4	TRBJ2-7	TRBD2	CASSDRAGAKEQYF	TGTGCCAGCAGTGACCGGGCGGGAGCTAAGGAGCAGTACTTC
21	TRBV7-8	TRBJ1-3	NA	CASSPQGPFPCPYFSGNTIYF	TGTGCCAGCAGCCCCCAGGGACCCTTTCCCTGCCCTTATTTCTCTGGAAACACCATATATTTT
12	TRBV5-4	TRBJ1-2	NA	CASRGPNYGYTF	TGTGCCAGCAGGGGACCTAACTATGGCTACACCTTC